These 27 T cell receptor beta chains were sequenced from one sample in a study of cytomegalovirus exposure and HLA in healthy donors. Clones were sequenced by immunoSEQ multiplex PCR, and TCRdb holds only the in-frame ones, with some missing. Altogether approximately 220,000 clones are present, about 87% being singletons, with the ten largest covering 2.6%. Sequences were obtained from PBMCs. The receptors here all came from a man aged 18-30 years in good health and CMV-seronegative.

The V gene is TRBV2, the J gene TRBJ1-1; 11 positions match TRBD1. After removal of 7 bases from V and 5 bases from J, the junction contained 6 bases not matched to a gene. The length of the CDR3 is 14 residues. Per germline, CDR1 SNHLY and CDR2 FYNNEI. The CDR3 DNA reads as TGTGCCAGCAAGTGGGACAGGGGGGGAACTGAAGCTTTCTTT. Protein sequence: CASKWDRGGTEAFF.

This clone appeared a few times. The chain couples TRBV11-2 to TRBJ1-1; the D is unclear. Trimming removed 5 bases from V and 0 bases from J, with 7 bases in between. CDR3 length: 13 residues. The germline V gene has CDR1 SGHAT and CDR2 FQNNGV. The CDR3 DNA sequence: TGTGCCAGCAGCGCCGCAGTGAACACTGAAGCTTTCTTT. This translates into CASSAAVNTEAFF.

The chain is built from TRBV4-3 and TRBJ1-1; 7 bases align to TRBD1. CDR3 length equals 15 residues. Per germline, CDR1 LGHNA and CDR2 YSLEER. V gave up 3 bases and J gave up 0 bases; unmatched junction bases: 4. CDR3 region: CASSQPGGMNTEAFF. DNA for the CDR3: TGCGCCAGCAGCCAGCCAGGGGGAATGAACACTGAAGCTTTCTTT.

V gene TRBV19 combines with J gene TRBJ2-5, with D uncertain. The germline gives CDR1 LNHDA, CDR2 SQIVND (reference sequence). Trimming pared 3 bases from V and 4 bases from J, leaving 9 bases between. This CDR3 has 13 residues. CDR3 DNA sequence: TGTGCCAGTAGTATCTCGTGGGCAGAGACCCAGTACTTC. Its protein product is CASSISWAETQYF.

The CDR3 DNA sequence: TGTGCCAGCAGCCCCGACAGCTCGGATAATGAAAAACTGTTTTTT. Its protein product is CASSPDSSDNEKLFF. The rearrangement links TRBV7-2 to TRBJ1-4, with D possibly matching TRBD1 (5 bases). The V gene's germline CDR1 is SGHTA and CDR2 FQGNSA. The ends were cut back, 5 bases at V and 4 bases at J, with 14 bases in the middle. The CDR3 is 15 residues long.

The J gene is TRBJ1-2, the V gene TRBV18; D is undetermined. In germline, CDR1 is KGHSH, CDR2 LQKENI. The CDR3 contains 14 residues. V lost 2 bases to trimming and J lost 8 bases, with 15 bases between them. CDR3 nucleotides: TGTGCCAGCTCACCATATGAGGGCCTCGGGGGCTACACCTTC. Protein product: CASSPYEGLGGYTF.

The chain uses TRBV11-2 and TRBJ2-7, with D perhaps matching TRBD1 (6 bases). V was clipped by 5 bases and J by 1 base, with 18 bases between them. This CDR3 has 16 residues. In germline, CDR1 is SGHAT, CDR2 FQNNGV. The CDR3 loop is CASSPPTGHPSYEQYF. The CDR3 nucleotides read TGTGCCAGCAGCCCCCCGACAGGTCATCCTTCCTACGAGCAGTACTTC.

The chain joins TRBV5-1 to TRBJ2-7, with 8 bases lining up with TRBD2. Germline CDR1 reads SGHRS; CDR2 reads YFSETQ. The CDR3 is 18 amino acids. J gave up 7 bases and V 5 bases, and 23 bases lay outside the gene matches. The CDR3 DNA reads TGCGCCAGCAGTATAGCGACGACTAGCGCTTTCAAGCAGTGGGAGCAGTACTTC. This sequence encodes CASSIATTSAFKQWEQYF.

Here the CDR3 DNA reads TGTGCCAGCAGTTTGGGGGGGACGGAGGCCCAGTACTTC. Protein sequence: CASSLGGTEAQYF. This rearrangement joins TRBV27 to TRBJ2-5, with 7 positions matching TRBD2. Trimming removed 3 bases from V and 9 bases from J; junction bases left unmatched: 7. Germline CDR1 and CDR2: MNHEY and SMNVEV (reference sequence). The CDR3 contains 13 residues.

The rearrangement joins TRBV2 to TRBJ1-2, with 7 bases that match TRBD1. The CDR3 extends over 14 amino acids. V trimming: 6 bases; J trimming: 6 bases; junction bases outside the gene matches: 10. The germline V gene has CDR1 SNHLY and CDR2 FYNNEI. CDR3 in amino acids: CASRAPGTDDGYTF. The CDR3 DNA reads TGTGCCAGCAGGGCCCCCGGGACAGATGATGGCTACACCTTC.

The chain uses TRBV11-2 and TRBJ1-1, with D maybe TRBD1 (5 bases). CDR3 length: 13 residues. Per the germline V gene, CDR1 is SGHAT and CDR2 is FQNNGV. Trimming removed 1 base at V and 7 bases at J, with 10 bases between. For the CDR3, the DNA is TGTGCCAGCAGCTTAGCCGCTAGGGGTGAAGCTTTCTTT. Translated: CASSLAARGEAFF.

The J gene is TRBJ1-4, the V gene TRBV30; no clear D. V gave up 4 bases and J gave up 0 bases, with 9 bases separating them. CDR3 length: 14 amino acids. The germline V gene encodes CDR1 GTSNPN and CDR2 SVGIG (reference sequence). Here the CDR3 reads CAWITGSTNEKLFF. CDR3 nucleotide sequence: TGTGCCTGGATTACCGGGTCAACTAATGAAAAACTGTTTTTT.

The J gene is TRBJ2-2, the V gene TRBV9, with TRBD2 matching over 10 bases. The V gene end was trimmed by 0 bases and the J gene end by 4 bases; junction bases not matched to a gene: 3. CDR1 is SGDLS and CDR2 is YYNGEE in the germline V gene. The length of the CDR3 is 16 residues. This chain's CDR3 is CASSVASGSITGELFF. The CDR3 coding sequence is TGTGCCAGCAGCGTAGCTAGCGGGAGTATCACCGGGGAGCTGTTTTTT.

The CDR3 DNA reads as TGTGCCAGCAGCGTAAAGGAGGGCGGATCACCCCTCCACTTT. Translation gives CASSVKEGGSPLHF. The chain uses TRBV9 and TRBJ1-6, with D unresolved. The germline V gene has CDR1 SGDLS and CDR2 YYNGEE. The CDR3 spans 14 residues. V lost 1 base and J 10 bases, leaving 12 bases between the germline ends. Full variable domain (rest looked up from reference TRBV9 and TRBJ1-6): DSGVTQTPKHLITATGQRVTLRCSPRSGDLSVYWYQQSLDQGLQFLIQYYNGEERAKGNILERFSAQQFPDLHSELNLSSLELGDSALYFCASSVKEGGSPLHFGNGTRLTVT.

The CDR3 loop reads CSGRTGGGYTF. As DNA, the CDR3 is TGCAGCGGTAGGACAGGGGGTGGCTACACCTTC. V is TRBV29-1 and J is TRBJ1-2; 10 bases match TRBD1. CDR1 and CDR2 from the germline V gene are SQVTM and ANQGSEA. The CDR3 runs 11 residues. The trim removed 7 bases at V and 7 bases at J, leaving 3 bases unmatched.

The chain recombines TRBV5-4 with TRBJ2-1; TRBD2 agrees at 7 bases. The CDR3 consists of 15 residues. Germline assignment: CDR1 SGHNT and CDR2 YYREEE (reference sequence). J gave up 5 bases and V 2 bases, and 7 bases lay outside the gene matches. CDR3 loop: CASSFMEGGDNEQFF. The CDR3 nucleotides are TGTGCCAGCAGCTTTATGGAGGGAGGGGACAATGAGCAGTTCTTC. Full variable domain (outside the CDR3, taken from reference TRBV5-4 and TRBJ2-1): ETGVTQSPTHLIKTRGQQVTLRCSSQSGHNTVSWYQQALGQGPQFIFQYYREEENGRGNFPPRFSGLQFPNYSSELNVNALELDDSALYLCASSFMEGGDNEQFFGPGTRLTVL.

The chain uses TRBV2 and TRBJ1-2, with 11 bases aligning to TRBD1. CDR1 SNHLY and CDR2 FYNNEI come from the germline V gene. There are 15 residues in the CDR3. The trim removed 6 bases at V and 6 bases at J, leaving 9 bases unmatched. This chain's CDR3 is CASRKAGTGGDGYTF. The CDR3 region has the DNA TGTGCCAGCAGGAAGGCCGGGACAGGGGGTGATGGCTACACCTTC.

CDR3 protein: CASSSGTSSYNEQFF. The CDR3, as DNA: TGTGCCAGCAGCTCCGGGACTAGCTCGTATAATGAGCAGTTCTTC. The rearrangement uses TRBV7-2 and TRBJ2-1, with 9 bases aligning to TRBD2. The junction had 8 bases not matched to a gene; V was cut back by 4 bases and J by 7 bases. The CDR3 has 15 amino acids. The germline V gene has CDR1 SGHTA and CDR2 FQGNSA.

The chain links TRBV28 to TRBJ1-1; D is unresolved. The germline V and J ends were trimmed by 8 bases and 4 bases, with 11 bases remaining between them. Per the germline V gene, CDR1 is MDHEN and CDR2 is SYDVKM. This CDR3 region has 12 residues. This CDR3 is CASSVTATEAFF. The CDR3 nucleotides read TGTGCCAGCTCCGTAACAGCCACTGAAGCTTTCTTT.

The chain has TRBV20-1 and TRBJ1-1; 7 positions match TRBD1. V was clipped by 5 bases and J by 8 bases; unmatched bases: 5. CDR1 DFQATT and CDR2 SNEGSKA come from the germline V gene (reference sequence). This CDR3 contains 11 residues. The CDR3 sequence: CSAYTGEEAFF. Written as DNA, the CDR3 is TGCAGTGCTTACACAGGGGAAGAAGCTTTCTTT.

The chain joins TRBV25-1 to TRBJ2-1, with D unresolved. Trimming removed 2 bases at V and 7 bases at J, with 9 bases between. The CDR3 length is 13 residues. CDR1 is MGHDK, CDR2 SYGVNS, per germline. The CDR3 region has the DNA TGTGCCAGCAGTGAAGGAGATGTAAATGAGCAGTTCTTC. Translated, it gives CASSEGDVNEQFF.

The rearrangement joins TRBV27 to TRBJ2-7; 7 nucleotides match TRBD1. V shed 2 bases, J shed 2 bases, and the junction held 6 bases outside the gene matches. From germline, CDR1 is MNHEY and CDR2 SMNVEV (reference sequence). The CDR3 runs to 15 residues. The CDR3 DNA reads as TGTGCCAGCAGTTTAAAAAGGACAGGTCCCTACGAGCAGTACTTC. Amino acid sequence: CASSLKRTGPYEQYF.

The chain employs TRBV7-3 and TRBJ2-1; 7 positions match TRBD2. The CDR3 is 16 residues long. In germline, CDR1 is SGHTA, CDR2 FQGTGA. J gave up 4 bases and V 4 bases, and 10 bases lay outside the gene matches. CDR3 residues: CASSSHGASGYNEQFF. The CDR3 bases are TGTGCCAGCAGCTCCCACGGGGCTAGCGGTTACAATGAGCAGTTCTTC.

CDR3 loop: CASIGGPGNEKLFF. CDR3 nucleotide sequence: TGTGCCAGTATCGGGGGGCCCGGTAATGAAAAACTGTTTTTT. The gene calls are TRBV19 and TRBJ1-4; TRBD1 might be the D (6 bases). The germline CDR1 and CDR2 sequences are LNHDA and SQIVND (reference sequence). Trimming removed 7 bases at V and 4 bases at J, with 13 bases between. This CDR3 contains 14 residues. Using reference TRBV19 and TRBJ1-4 for the parts outside the CDR3, the full variable domain is DGGITQSPKYLFRKEGQNVTLSCEQNLNHDAMYWYRQDPGQGLRLIYYSQIVNDFQKGDIAEGYSVSREKKESFPLTVTSAQKNPTAFYLCASIGGPGNEKLFFGSGTQLSVL.

V and J are TRBV5-1 and TRBJ2-7; D uncertain. Per germline, CDR1 SGHRS and CDR2 YFSETQ. Trimming took off 2 bases at V and 3 bases at J, with 9 bases between the two ends. The CDR3 covers 13 residues. CDR3 sequence reads: CASSLQTDYEQYF. The CDR3 DNA reads as TGCGCCAGCAGCTTACAGACGGACTACGAGCAGTACTTC.

The rearrangement uses TRBV11-2 and TRBJ1-2; D remains unclear. The V end lost 1 base, the J end lost 0 bases, and 6 bases lay between the germline ends. Germline CDR1 SGHAT, CDR2 FQNNGV. The CDR3 spans 14 residues. Here the CDR3 DNA reads TGTGCCAGCAGCTTAGCGGGGACTAACTATGGCTACACCTTC. Its translation is CASSLAGTNYGYTF.

The genes are TRBV6-1 and TRBJ2-2; D call uncertain. The V end was cut by 5 bases, the J end by 6 bases, with 16 bases between. Germline V gene lookup returns CDR1 MNHNS and CDR2 SASEGT. The CDR3 runs to 15 residues. The CDR3, as DNA: TGTGCCAGCAGTCAAGATCCCTCAACGGCCGGGGAGCTGTTTTTT. It is translated as CASSQDPSTAGELFF.